These T cell receptor beta chains were read from a single sample in a study of PD-1 blockade in classical Hodgkin lymphoma. Produced via immunoSEQ multiplex PCR; TCRdb's table is partial and in-frame only. The sample shows roughly 60,000 clones, under 95% of them seen only once. This specimen consisted of peripheral blood mononuclear cells (PBMCs), obtained before the fourth cycle of nivolumab. The receptors derive from a human donor with classical Hodgkin lymphoma. The CDR3 runs from the conserved cysteine through the conserved F or W. D genes are given only for firm matches. Expanded clones are given a class, and other clones once, few, many or no size at all.

size	D	V	J	DNA	CDR3
-	-	TRBV2	TRBJ1-1	TGTGCCAGCAGTGAATTGGGGGGGAACACTGAAGCTTTCTTT	CASSELGGNTEAFF
-	TRBD2	TRBV14	TRBJ2-1	TGTGCCAGCGGTAAAGCGGGGGGGCTTCATGAGCAGTTCTTC	CASGKAGGLHEQFF
once	-	TRBV27	TRBJ1-3	TGTGCCAGCAGACCCTGGGGGCAGGGCATAGGAAACACCATATATTTT	CASRPWGQGIGNTIYF
-	-	TRBV5-1	TRBJ2-5	TGCGCCAGCAGCCTCACCGGGACCCAAGAGACCCAGTACTTC	CASSLTGTQETQYF
-	TRBD1	TRBV6-5	TRBJ2-7	TGTGCCAGCAGCCAGGGGGCCTACGAGCAGTACTTC	CASSQGAYEQYF
-	-	TRBV19	TRBJ1-3	TGTGCCAGTAGTGAGTCCTTCGGAAACACCATATATTTT	CASSESFGNTIYF
-	-	TRBV5-4	TRBJ2-2	TGTGCCAGCAGCCCTGGTGCGGGGGCCACCGGGGAGCTGTTTTTT	CASSPGAGATGELFF
-	-	TRBV4-1	TRBJ2-1	TGCGCCAGCAGCCCCTGGGAGGGGGGGCTCAATGAGCAGTTCTTC	CASSPWEGGLNEQFF
-	-	TRBV18	TRBJ1-5	TGTGCCAGCTCCCGGGCCCCTCGGTCGTTCACCCAGCATTTT	CASSRAPRSFTQHF
-	-	TRBV21-1	TRBJ2-5	TGTGCCAGCAGCAAAGGACCGGGACAGCCTCAAGAGACCCAGTACTTC	CASSKGPGQPQETQYF
-	-	TRBV6-1	TRBJ2-2	TGTGCCAGCAGCGCTTTGACAGTCGTCACCGGGGAGCTGTTTTTT	CASSALTVVTGELFF
once	-	TRBV14	TRBJ1-1	TGTGCCAGCAGCCAATTGAACACTGAAGCTTTCTTT	CASSQLNTEAFF
-	-	TRBV10-3	TRBJ1-5	TGTGCCACCGGTTCAGGGGCCATTAATCAGCCCCAGCATTTT	CATGSGAINQPQHF
-	-	TRBV27	TRBJ2-7	TGTGCCAGCAGTTTATCCTACGAGCAGTACTTC	CASSLSYEQYF
-	-	TRBV7-9	TRBJ1-5	TGTGCCAGCAGCCGTAGTGGGGGGCTCAATCAGCCCCAGCATTTT	CASSRSGGLNQPQHF
-	-	TRBV7-6	TRBJ1-6	TGTGCCAGCAGCAGCGGGGGATCCTATAATTCACCCCTCCACTTT	CASSSGGSYNSPLHF
-	-	TRBV30	TRBJ1-2	TGTGCCTGGCAAATGGGAGCTCCTAACTATGGCTACACCTTC	CAWQMGAPNYGYTF
-	-	TRBV9	TRBJ2-7	TGTGCCAGACGTAGGGAGGCCTACGAGCAGTACTTC	CARRREAYEQYF
-	-	TRBV4-1	TRBJ1-2	TGCGCCAGCAGCCAAGAAGGTGACAGCGGCTATGGCTACACCTTC	CASSQEGDSGYGYTF
-	-	TRBV5-5	TRBJ1-4	TGTGCCAGCAGCTCTTTGCCGGTTGAAAAACTGTTTTTT	CASSSLPVEKLFF
-	-	TRBV7-8	TRBJ2-1	TGTGCCAGCAGGTTGACGGGAGTCGACCTAGCCGGACACAATGAGCAGTTCTTC	CASRLTGVDLAGHNEQFF
-	-	TRBV19	TRBJ1-5	TGTGCCAGTAGTATAGTCGGTGGTAACAATCAGCCCCAGCATTTT	CASSIVGGNNQPQHF
-	TRBD2	TRBV10-3	TRBJ2-3	TGTGCCGTCGGGGGGGCAGATACGCAGTATTTT	CAVGGADTQYF
-	TRBD1	TRBV27	TRBJ2-7	TGTGCCAGCAGTTGGGCAGGGGGATACTACGAGCAGTACTTC	CASSWAGGYYEQYF
-	TRBD2	TRBV19	TRBJ2-1	TGTGCCAGTAGTGGACGCGGGGGGGCTTACAATGAGCAGTTCTTC	CASSGRGGAYNEQFF
-	TRBD2	TRBV2	TRBJ2-7	TGTGCCAGCAGGATTGGGACTAGCGGACCGACCTACGAGCAGTACTTC	CASRIGTSGPTYEQYF
-	-	TRBV7-2	TRBJ2-7	TGTGCCAGCAGCCCGACTAGTTACGAGCAGTACTTC	CASSPTSYEQYF
-	-	TRBV4-1	TRBJ1-1	TGCGCCAGCAGCCAAGTTCAAGGGCGGCTGAACACTGAAGCTTTCTTT	CASSQVQGRLNTEAFF
-	-	TRBV9	TRBJ2-2	TGTGCCAGCAGCGTAGGGACAGAATACGGCGGGGAGCTGTTTTTT	CASSVGTEYGGELFF
-	TRBD2	TRBV5-4	TRBJ2-7	TGTGCCAGCAGCTTGGGTAGCGGGGGAACCTACGAGCAGTACTTC	CASSLGSGGTYEQYF
-	-	TRBV10-3	TRBJ1-2	TGTGCCATCGTGGATTACTATGGCTACACCTTC	CAIVDYYGYTF
-	TRBD1	TRBV10-3	TRBJ1-1	TGTGCCATCAGTAGGACAGGGGAAGATACTGAAGCTTTCTTT	CAISRTGEDTEAFF
-	TRBD1	TRBV2	TRBJ1-4	TGTGCCAGCAGGACTCGGGGACAGCGCCTAACTAATGAAAAACTGTTTTTT	CASRTRGQRLTNEKLFF
-	TRBD1	TRBV7-6	TRBJ2-7	TGTGCCAGCAGCTTAGGGGGACAGTCCTACGAGCAGTACTTC	CASSLGGQSYEQYF
-	-	TRBV5-1	TRBJ2-1	TGCGCCAGCAGCGGGCGGGGGCCCCTGGGGGGCAATGAGCAGTTCTTC	CASSGRGPLGGNEQFF
-	TRBD2	TRBV7-3	TRBJ2-5	TGTGCCAGCAGCCCTTCTAGCGGGGGAGAGACCCAGTACTTC	CASSPSSGGETQYF
-	TRBD2	TRBV7-9	TRBJ2-3	TGTGCCAGCAGCCCCCGGGAGGGCTGGGGATCCACAGATACGCAGTATTTT	CASSPREGWGSTDTQYF
-	-	TRBV13	TRBJ1-6	TGTGCCAGCAGCTTGGGGGTGGGGGAGTATTCACCCCTCCACTTT	CASSLGVGEYSPLHF
-	-	TRBV6-1	TRBJ2-7	TGTGCCAGCAGTGATTTGCAGGGAAGGAACGAGCAGTACTTC	CASSDLQGRNEQYF
-	-	TRBV25-1	TRBJ1-2	TGTGCCAGCAGTGAATATAGCGTCCGGGATTCTTCCCATGGCTACACCTTC	CASSEYSVRDSSHGYTF
-	-	TRBV27	TRBJ2-6	TGTGCCAGCAGTCCCTCCAGACCCTCTGGGGCCAACGTCCTGACTTTC	CASSPSRPSGANVLTF
-	-	TRBV2	TRBJ1-1	TGTGCCAGCAGTGAGATCTGGGGTAGAACTGAAGCTTTCTTT	CASSEIWGRTEAFF
-	TRBD2	TRBV11-2	TRBJ2-2	TGTGCCAGCAGCCGACTAGCGGTCAACACCGGGGAGCTGTTTTTT	CASSRLAVNTGELFF
-	-	TRBV7-9	TRBJ2-1	TGTGCCAGCAGCTTAGTTGGGGGTATCCACGGCAATGAGCAGTTCTTC	CASSLVGGIHGNEQFF
-	-	TRBV5-1	TRBJ1-6	TGCGCCAGCAGCTTGGAGACAGGCCGCGCTTCACCCCTCCACTTT	CASSLETGRASPLHF
-	-	TRBV12-5	TRBJ2-2	TGTGCTAGTGGTTTGGGGACTACCGACACCGGGGAGCTGTTTTTT	CASGLGTTDTGELFF
once	-	TRBV2	TRBJ2-7	TGTGCCAGCGCCCGGGATTTCTACGAGCAGTACTTC	CASARDFYEQYF
-	-	TRBV5-4	TRBJ1-2	TGTGCCAGCAGCTTAGGACAGCCAGTAGGCTACACCTTC	CASSLGQPVGYTF
-	-	TRBV30	TRBJ1-1	TGTGCCTGGACGCGGGGCTACACTGAAGCTTTCTTT	CAWTRGYTEAFF
-	-	TRBV5-1	TRBJ1-5	TGCGCCAGCAGCCCAGGGGAAACTAATCAGCCCCAGCATTTT	CASSPGETNQPQHF
once	-	TRBV4-1	TRBJ2-2	TGCGCCAGCAGCTATAGACAGGACACCGGGGAGCTGTTTTTT	CASSYRQDTGELFF